These 8 T cell receptor beta chains were all obtained from the same sample, sequenced in a study of tumor and adjacent non-tumor tissue in lung cancer. A modified ARM-PCR protocol with three rounds of nested PCR amplified TCRbeta. TCRdb processed the multiplex PCR reads anew with MiXCR; each CDR3 protein has one entry. Of under 250,000 distinct CDR3 sequences detected, 60% to 75% appear once; the ten largest clones hold under 30%. RNA was extracted from bulk tissue without any cell sorting. Sequenced: lung tumor tissue. The receptors stem from a man in his sixties with non-small cell lung cancer.

To note about this clonotype: It is likely a read error, because the conserved phenylalanine at the end of the CDR3 is missing. The chain employs TRBV6-1 and TRBJ1-1; no definite D call. The CDR3 is 14 amino acids. Germline assignment: CDR1 MNHNS and CDR2 SASEGT. Trimming took off 11 bases at V and 1 base at J, with 17 bases between the two ends. This CDR3 reads CAANFGFSNTEAFS. DNA for the CDR3: TGTGCCGCCAATTTTGGTTTTTCGAACACTGAAGCTTTCTCT.

A word on this clonotype: The CDR3 ends on some other residue instead of the conserved phenylalanine or tryptophan, so this is likely a read error. The V gene is TRBV4-2, the J gene TRBJ2-3, with a possible D match to TRBD2 (6 bases). Trimming pared 0 bases from V and 5 bases from J, leaving 15 bases between. The germline CDR1 and CDR2 sequences are LGHNA and YNFKEQ. The CDR3 sequence is 16 residues long. CDR3 amino acids: CASSQDRRGGRDTQYL. The CDR3 DNA sequence: TGTGCCAGCAGCCAAGATAGGCGGGGTGGCAGAGATACGCAGTATTTA.

This clonotype occurred once. Sequence at one end of the junction differs from germline and may be a read error. The DNA of the CDR3 is TGTGCCAACAGTTACACAGCGAAGCCCCAGTATTTT. Protein product: CANSYTAKPQYF. The chain couples TRBV6-6 to TRBJ1-5; D call uncertain. Gene TRBJ2-3 matches the end of the DNA better, so the J call may be wrong. CDR1 and CDR2 (germline): MNHNY, SVGAGI (reference sequence). The CDR3 spans 12 residues.

This chain joins TRBV6-1 and TRBJ2-7, with 8 bases aligning to TRBD1. CDR1 is MNHNS and CDR2 is SASEGT in the germline V gene. The CDR3 covers 15 residues. J gave up 5 bases and V 9 bases, and 15 bases lay outside the gene matches. The CDR3 sequence: CARRYWATGVDEQYF. Here the CDR3 DNA reads TGTGCCAGGAGATACTGGGCGACAGGGGTCGACGAGCAGTACTTC.

V usage is TRBV6-2 or TRBV6-3 and J usage is TRBJ2-1, with 12 bases matching TRBD2. The CDR3 has 19 residues. V shed 5 bases, J shed 2 bases, and the junction held 13 bases outside the gene matches. Germline loops: CDR1 MNHEY, CDR2 SVGEGT. CDR3: CASSTRTSGETPTYNEQFF. In DNA, the CDR3 is TGTGCCAGCAGTACCCGGACTAGCGGGGAAACCCCCACCTACAATGAGCAGTTCTTC.

This clonotype has more than one count but fewer than ten. This chain connects TRBV20-1 to TRBJ1-1, with D possibly being TRBD1 (5 bases). The length of the CDR3 is 15 residues. The germline V gene has CDR1 DFQATT and CDR2 SNEGSKA (reference sequence). The ends were cut back, 1 base at V and 4 bases at J, with 16 bases in the middle. The CDR3 DNA reads TGCAGTGCTAGAGGTCCGGGACGGAAGGTCACTGAAGCTTTCTTT. Translated: CSARGPGRKVTEAFF.

V and J are TRBV5-1 and TRBJ2-7; 11 bases line up with TRBD2. Per the germline V gene, CDR1 is SGHRS and CDR2 is YFSETQ. The CDR3 covers 14 residues. V lost 3 bases, J lost 5 bases, and 4 bases stayed unmatched. The CDR3 region is CASSWTSGLDEQYF. CDR3 bases: TGCGCCAGCAGCTGGACTAGCGGGCTAGACGAGCAGTACTTC.

Regarding this clonotype: At one boundary the junction diverges from the germline segment, which might be a read error. The gene calls are TRBV11-3 and TRBJ2-5; D possibly corresponds to TRBD2 (5 bases). The CDR3 runs 13 residues. Germline-derived CDR1 and CDR2 are SGHNT and YENEEA. CDR3 amino acids: CASSLDQRETHYF. CDR3 sequence (DNA): TGTGCCAGCAGTTTAGATCAGAGGGAGACCCATTACTTC.